This entry describes one T cell receptor (beta chain). The antigen remains unidentified. The sample originates from a study of early stage breast cancer tumors. Study information: Approximately 10-fold was the mean read coverage per sample.

Here immunoSEQ multiplex PCR was the method, and the copy in TCRdb shows in-frame clones only, minus some. The repertoire holds some 36,000 clones, with around 68% as singletons. The germline gives CDR1 SGHTA, CDR2 FQGNSA. This CDR3 has 15 amino acids. Trimming stripped 5 bases from V and 5 bases from J, with 17 bases between. Study-wide results and limits: Compared with adjacent normal breast tissue, tumors showed 2 to 3-fold greater T cell density and higher clonality. Functional markers like CD4, CD8 and FOXP3 were missed in bulk sequencing. Enriched TCRB sequences shared across patients were mostly commonly generated sequences.

Sequencing input: blood. This receptor was identified in a person between 55 and 70 years old with breast cancer. This chain joins TRBV7-2 and TRBJ2-3; D may be TRBD2 (6 bases). The CDR3 here is CASSNLRRARDTQYF. In DNA, the CDR3 is TGTGCCAGCAGCAACCTTAGGAGGGCCAGAGATACGCAGTATTTT.